These T cell receptor beta chains were read from a single sample in a study of blood T cell repertoires in COVID-19. Only in-frame clones appear in the TCRdb table, and some are missing; sequencing was by immunoSEQ multiplex PCR. The table includes 300,000 or so clones, roughly nine tenths detected once. Sequences were obtained from PBMCs or T cells enriched from blood (not recorded which). The source is a man between 60 and 75 years old who had recovered from COVID-19. Each CDR3 is given without its conserved first and last residue.

TRBJ1-1	TRBV23-1	ASSLRGRHNSMNTEAF
TRBJ2-3	TRBV5-4	ASRPQTGVGPDTQY
TRBJ1-6	TRBV9	ASSADRLNSPLH
TRBJ1-1	TRBV7-9	ASSLVLTEAF
TRBJ2-7	TRBV6-5	ASILAASYEQY
TRBJ2-7	TRBV19	ASSRDRDFYEQY
TRBJ1-5	TRBV27	ASRQGMFGPQH
TRBJ1-4	TRBV18	ASSPNTGGASNEKLF
TRBJ2-1	TRBV14	ASSQDLGGFMQF
TRBJ1-2	TRBV15	ATSRGQLYGYT
TRBJ2-1	TRBV5-8	ASSRLRGGHNEQF
TRBJ2-6	TRBV30	AWSRGSGANVLT
TRBJ2-5	TRBV27	ASSIRQGLETQY
TRBJ1-4	TRBV29-1	SAGGGGEKLF
TRBJ2-1	TRBV15	ATSRDRVAGPQF
TRBJ1-3	TRBV6-5	ASGPGFSGNTIY
TRBJ2-5	TRBV9	ASSAGDTVGQETQY
TRBJ2-3	TRBV7-3	ASSLGGLTDTQY
TRBJ1-2	TRBV30	AWSVLTGSRDGYT
TRBJ2-1	TRBV9	ASSFRGSGRPYNEQF
TRBJ2-2	TRBV2	ASSDGTSGFANTGELF
TRBJ2-3	TRBV9	ASSVASTDTQY
TRBJ2-4	TRBV30	AWLASENIQY
TRBJ1-6	TRBV5-4	ASSHRTSGQGFNSPLH
TRBJ1-2	TRBV6-5	ASSYTRQVANYGYT
TRBJ2-1	TRBV11-2	ASSLGGGSYNEQF
TRBJ1-5	TRBV19	ATSQGLQPQH
TRBJ2-1	TRBV6-5	ASRRSENNEQF
TRBJ2-1	TRBV7-7	ASSLGPGSSYNEQF
TRBJ1-3	TRBV7-2	ASSSLSGTLSGNTIY
TRBJ2-1	TRBV5-8	ASSTGTGGYNEQF
TRBJ2-1	TRBV19	ASSLRQANNEQF
TRBJ1-1	TRBV15	ATRVLGATEAF
TRBJ1-6	TRBV6-5	ASSYSGQLNNSPLH
TRBJ1-4	TRBV9	ASSVEGDREKLF
TRBJ1-5	TRBV30	AWSARTGGQTGPQH
TRBJ1-5	TRBV7-9	ASSLFTGGTNQPQH
TRBJ2-7	TRBV27	ASSSRGGDYEQY
TRBJ1-6	TRBV9	ASSALDRASPLH
TRBJ2-7	TRBV4-2	ASSQDRGSYEQY
TRBJ2-5	TRBV5-3	ARKRRRKEETQY
TRBJ2-3	TRBV7-2	ASSRWGDRTDTQY
TRBJ2-1	TRBV6-5	ASSGTSSYNEQF
TRBJ2-1	TRBV6-5	ASRGLAGSYNEQF
TRBJ2-2	TRBV14	ASSQDGRGRGELF
TRBJ2-7	TRBV15	ATSRDGSGSSYEQY
TRBJ2-7	TRBV15	ATSQTEALYEQY
TRBJ2-5	TRBV3-1/TRBV3-2	ASSQVSSGTLKETQY
TRBJ2-6	TRBV5-1	ASNPGRSPGANVLT
TRBJ2-7	TRBV11-2	ASSFISYEQY
TRBJ1-5	TRBV27	ASRTSGSNQPQH
TRBJ2-1	TRBV3-1/TRBV3-2	ASSQRRGFHNEQF
TRBJ1-2	TRBV12-3/TRBV12-4	ASSRGYYGYT
TRBJ1-4	TRBV5-1	ASRDRVDEKLF